One TCR beta chain is described in this entry. This clone occurred a few times. No cognate antigen has been identified for it. No much larger clonotype is one base removed from it; base qualities were not supplied. This sample stems from a study of radiation and T cells in renal cell carcinoma (dated by TCRdb to between 2020 and 2021). In the study overall: The samples were obtained from a clinical trial, where primary renal cell carcinomas were treated with 15 Gy stereotactic body radiation therapy and then removed by nephrectomy 4 weeks afterward. TCR beta sequencing covered some 55 samples in total, comprising some 25 tumors and roughly 27 peripheral blood samples. Across all 50 or so samples, 3.5 million to 4.5 million unique CDR3 nucleotide sequences encoding about 2.7 million unique CDR3 amino acid sequences were identified. The paper as a whole reports these results and caveats: Tracking of blood repertoire dynamics stopped at less than five weeks after treatment, with no follow-up past that point. Because pretreatment tumor biopsies were not available, the study could not determine whether clonotypes were already present within the tumor at baseline. An increase in top tumor clonotypes in blood was observed from baseline to 2 weeks post-radiation, followed by contraction by 4 weeks, which was taken to suggest transient expansion of tumor-resident clones. The single-armed trial design could not address effects of radiation dose or scheduling on the TCR repertoire.

From cysteine to phenylalanine, the CDR3 is 11 amino acids long. Of the read, only the CDR3 DNA is kept; its 33 bases are in frame from base 1. Sequences SEHNR (CDR1) and FQNEAQ (CDR2) are obtained from the germline V gene (reference sequence). V is clipped by 8 bases and J by 8 bases, and the sequence between their germline boundaries is 10 bases long. TCR beta libraries were generated from genomic DNA with the immunoSEQ kit, following the manufacturer's recommendations. To prepare the libraries, a first multiplex PCR with proprietary primers was run, followed by a second PCR that added unique barcodes, and a bead cleanup was done after each round. Each sample batch included a kit-provided positive control reaction and a negative control reaction. The final libraries were assessed on an Agilent 4200 TapeStation D1000 ScreenTape, pooled by volume, and quantified by qPCR. Sequencing was performed on an Illumina NextSeq500 using a MidOutput 150-cycle cartridge, with 156 Read1 cycles, 15 Index1 cycles, and the kit custom primers. The pooled library was loaded at approximately 1 pM, with a roughly 18% PhiX control spiked in. The paper's data handling went like this. The vendor-processed data were analyzed in R, and a clonotype was defined as all T cells that share the same CDR3 nucleotide sequence. In the clone abundance analyses, frequencies in each sample were normalized to that sample's 10,000 most abundant clones. Public T cell clones, averaging fewer than five per sample, were removed before analysis. Tumor-enriched clonotypes and baseline blood-enriched clonotypes were defined as those with an abundance difference of at least 32-fold between compartments. A beta-binomial differential abundance model was used to identify clonotypes that expanded or contracted between blood time points. Similarity between tumor and blood repertoires was quantified using the Baroni-Urbani and Buser coefficient, and groups were compared with two-tailed Wilcoxon tests in R. The source is immuneACCESS, and TCRdb retained only in-frame sequences with V and J called. Part of the clones is not carried over; for the studies checked, unresolved V genes explain less than half of this, and the remainder is unexplained. V and J calls and clone size are those listed in that table; D and trimming were worked out from the DNA. The sample table shows roughly 150,000 clones, and approximately 90% are seen once. Roughly 13% of the sample rests with the top ten.

The sample's time point label, in plain terms: blood 2 weeks post-SBRT. Interpreted using the paper, the treatment or condition label stands for: 15 Gy SBRT to primary tumor, nephrectomy 4 weeks later. To follow tumor-enriched clonotypes, serial peripheral blood was collected from radiation-treated patients at baseline and at 2 weeks and 4 weeks after SBRT. Renal cell carcinoma with clear cell pathology was present in all patients. Genomic DNA for TCR sequencing was prepared using the QIAamp DNA Blood Mini Kit (Qiagen). Only samples passing all quality control checks were included in the analyses. Sample: blood, taken from a patient whose treatment included radiotherapy and nephrectomy. This receptor was identified in a woman in her forties or fifties with renal cell carcinoma. The chain is encoded by TRBV7-9 joined to TRBJ1-5, with a tentative D gene TRBD1 over 5 matching bases. The CDR3 region has the sequence CASGDEEPQHF. The nucleotide sequence is given as TGTGCCAGCGGGGACGAGGAGCCCCAGCATTTT.